This paragraph covers one T cell receptor (beta chain) sequence. One entry per CDR3 protein results from TCRdb running MiXCR on the 5' RACE reads. This sample has hundreds of thousands of distinct CDR3 sequences; 18% occur once, and the top ten carry roughly a sixth. These data are taken from a study of T cells after yellow fever vaccination. Germline assignment: CDR1 SGHTA and CDR2 FQGNSA. CDR3 length equals 13 residues. Germline trimming cut 5 bases from V and 13 bases from J; bases unmatched to any gene: 11. Sample: PBMCs, taken before the yellow fever booster vaccination. The source is a young man who received the YFV17D yellow fever vaccine. The chain joins TRBV7-2 to TRBJ1-2, with 9 positions matching TRBD1. CDR3 sequence (DNA): TGTGCCAGCAGCCCCACCCGGGACAGGGAGTCCACCTTC. Its translation: CASSPTRDRESTF. Full variable domain (remainder filled in from reference TRBV7-2 and TRBJ1-2): GAGVSQSPSNKVTEKGKDVELRCDPISGHTALYWYRQSLGQGLEFLIYFQGNSAPDKSGLPSDRFSAERTGGSVSTLTIQRTQQEDSAVYLCASSPTRDRESTFGSGTRLTVV.